These 24 T cell receptor beta chains share one sample of origin, sequenced in a study of somatic mutations in cytotoxic T cells in rheumatoid arthritis. Some clones are missing from TCRdb's copy, which holds only in-frame ones; the method was immunoSEQ multiplex PCR. The table includes 10,000 to 12,000 clones, about 89% detected once. Source material: CD4+ T cells sorted from blood. These receptors all stem from a woman aged 18-30 years with rheumatoid arthritis.

The rearrangement uses TRBV28 and TRBJ1-5; 7 bases agree with TRBD1. The CDR3 is 15 residues long. The germline V gene has CDR1 MDHEN and CDR2 SYDVKM. Losses at the gene ends were 4 bases for V and 3 bases for J; bases not matched to a gene: 6. This CDR3 is CASSSIQGYNQPQHF. CDR3 coding DNA: TGTGCCAGCAGTTCAATACAGGGGTACAATCAGCCCCAGCATTTT.

The genes are TRBV25-1 and TRBJ1-1; D is perhaps TRBD1 (5 bases). CDR1 and CDR2 from the germline V gene are MGHDK and SYGVNS. The V and J ends lost 4 bases and 13 bases respectively, with 16 bases between them. This CDR3 is 12 amino acids long. For the CDR3, the DNA is TGTGCCAGCAGTGGACCGGGACGGAGGGATTTCTTT. As protein: CASSGPGRRDFF.

The V gene is TRBV11-2, the J gene TRBJ2-1, with D maybe TRBD2 (6 bases). The CDR3 sequence is 14 residues long. Germline values: CDR1 SGHAT, CDR2 FQNNGV. V was trimmed by 2 bases and J by 4 bases, leaving 9 bases between them. CDR3 region: CASSLSGTYNEQFF. The DNA for the CDR3 is TGTGCCAGCAGCTTATCGGGGACTTACAATGAGCAGTTCTTC. The full variable domain, its missing parts supplied by reference TRBV11-2 and TRBJ2-1, is EAGVAQSPRYKIIEKRQSVAFWCNPISGHATLYWYQQILGQGPKLLIQFQNNGVVDDSQLPKDRFSAERLKGVDSTLKIQPAKLEDSAVYLCASSLSGTYNEQFFGPGTRLTVL.

This clone was detected once. The V call is TRBV30, the J call TRBJ1-5, with D possibly TRBD1 on 6 matching bases. Between the trimmed V and J ends, which lost 0 bases and 7 bases, there was a span of 13 bases. This CDR3 spans 14 amino acids. The germline CDR1 and CDR2 sequences are GTSNPN and SVGIG (reference sequence). This CDR3 is CAWSVKGGQQPQHF. In DNA form, the CDR3 reads TGTGCCTGGAGTGTAAAGGGGGGGCAACAGCCCCAGCATTTT. Combining the CDR3 with reference TRBV30 and TRBJ1-5 gives the whole variable domain SQTIHQWPATLVQPVGSPLSLECTVEGTSNPNLYWYRQAAGRGLQLLFYSVGIGQISSEVPQNLSASRPQDRQFILSSKKLLLSDSGFYLCAWSVKGGQQPQHFGDGTRLSIL.

The chain has TRBV7-2 and TRBJ1-2; D is ambiguous. Germline V CDR1 and CDR2: SGHTA, FQGNSA. Trimming removed 1 base at V and 4 bases at J, with 7 bases between. This CDR3 is 13 amino acids long. For the CDR3, the DNA is TGTGCCAGCAGCTTAGATGGACTCTATGGCTACACCTTC. Its protein is CASSLDGLYGYTF.

V gene TRBV6-1 combines with J gene TRBJ2-3; perhaps TRBD2 as D (5 bases). This CDR3 spans 15 amino acids. Trimming took 3 bases from V and 3 from J, leaving 13 bases between them. Per the germline V gene, CDR1 is MNHNS and CDR2 is SASEGT. As DNA, the CDR3 is TGTGCCAGCAGTGATCCGGGGAGTTTAACAGATACGCAGTATTTT. This translates into CASSDPGSLTDTQYF.

V gene TRBV4-1 combines with J gene TRBJ2-7; 7 bases match TRBD2. This CDR3 region has 19 residues. The J segment lost 0 bases and the V segment lost 0 bases, leaving 14 bases of the junction unmatched. The V gene's germline CDR1 is MGHRA and CDR2 YSYEKL. The chain's CDR3 is CASSQDPGPGLAGSYEQYF. DNA for the CDR3: TGCGCCAGCAGCCAAGATCCGGGGCCAGGGTTAGCGGGCTCCTACGAGCAGTACTTC.

This chain links TRBV5-1 with TRBJ1-6; 9 nucleotides agree with TRBD1. J gave up 8 bases and V 1 base, and 7 bases lay outside the gene matches. In germline, CDR1 is SGHRS, CDR2 YFSETQ. The CDR3 is 16 residues long. The CDR3 loop reads CASSLFPGQGDSPLHF. CDR3 sequence (DNA): TGCGCCAGCAGCTTGTTCCCGGGACAGGGCGATTCACCCCTCCACTTT.

This clone was detected only a few times. V and J are TRBV28 and TRBJ1-5; D remains unclear. V lost 6 bases and J 5 bases, leaving 11 bases between the germline ends. This CDR3 is built from 13 residues. Germline V gene sequence: CDR1 MDHEN, CDR2 SYDVKM. The CDR3 coding sequence is TGTGCCAGCAGCCTCGCCCGAGATCAGCCCCAGCATTTT. This sequence encodes CASSLARDQPQHF.

The V call is TRBV4-1, the J call TRBJ2-7; 7 bases fit TRBD1. CDR1 and CDR2 from the germline V gene are MGHRA and YSYEKL. The ends lost 3 bases at V and 3 bases at J; junction bases unmatched: 8. The CDR3 extends over 15 amino acids. The CDR3 protein is CASSQTGTVNYEQYF. CDR3 coding DNA: TGCGCCAGCAGCCAGACCGGGACAGTTAACTACGAGCAGTACTTC.

J is TRBJ1-1 and V is TRBV19; 7 nucleotides agree with TRBD1. The V segment lost 10 bases and the J segment 0 bases; nucleotides outside the gene matches: 5. CDR3 size: 13 residues. Germline CDR1 and CDR2: LNHDA and SQIVND (reference sequence). This CDR3 is CATDDRVNTEAFF. CDR3 nucleotides: TGTGCCACCGACGACAGGGTGAACACTGAAGCTTTCTTT.

This rearrangement joins TRBV18 to TRBJ2-7; TRBD1 might be the D (6 bases). Trimming took 3 bases from V and 6 from J, leaving 9 bases between them. The CDR3 covers 12 residues. Germline V gene lookup returns CDR1 KGHSH and CDR2 LQKENI. This chain's CDR3 is CASSPMGAEQYF. As DNA, the CDR3 is TGTGCCAGCTCACCCATGGGGGCCGAGCAGTACTTC.

The J gene is TRBJ2-5, the V gene TRBV7-2, with TRBD1 as a possible D gene (5 bases). This CDR3 contains 13 residues. With 4 bases removed from V and 5 bases from J, the gap between germline ends came to 11 bases. Germline V gene sequence: CDR1 SGHTA, CDR2 FQGNSA. CDR3 sequence reads: CASSSDRRETQYF. The CDR3 DNA sequence: TGTGCCAGCAGCTCCGACAGACGGGAGACCCAGTACTTC.

This clone was picked up a small number of times. V gene TRBV30 combines with J gene TRBJ2-7; 8 bases map to TRBD1. Germline V gene sequence: CDR1 GTSNPN, CDR2 SVGIG (reference sequence). Losses at the gene ends were 0 bases for V and 0 bases for J; bases not matched to a gene: 4. The CDR3 contains 15 residues. The CDR3 nucleotides are TGTGCCTGGAGTGTGGACAGGGCCAACTCCTACGAGCAGTACTTC. Protein product: CAWSVDRANSYEQYF.

The rearrangement links TRBV5-4 to TRBJ2-7, with 7 bases matching TRBD2. V gave up 4 bases and J gave up 1 base; unmatched junction bases: 5. This CDR3 is 14 amino acids long. CDR1 is SGHNT, CDR2 YYREEE, per germline (reference sequence). The CDR3 DNA reads TGTGCCAGCAGCCCAGGACTAGATTCCTACGAGCAGTACTTC. Amino acid sequence: CASSPGLDSYEQYF.

The chain is built from TRBV7-2 and TRBJ1-2; D unresolved. Germline CDR1 and CDR2: SGHTA and FQGNSA. This CDR3 region has 15 residues. V lost 5 bases to trimming and J lost 0 bases, with 13 bases between them. CDR3 bases: TGTGCCAGCAGCCCAGGCCACACTCCTAACTATGGCTACACCTTC. This encodes CASSPGHTPNYGYTF.

The chain links TRBV5-4 to TRBJ1-1; D is undetermined. Looked up from germline, CDR1 is SGHNT and CDR2 is YYREEE (reference sequence). The V and J ends lost 1 base and 6 bases respectively, with 13 bases between them. CDR3 length: 14 residues. The CDR3 bases are TGTGCCAGCAGCTTGATCCAGGCTGGGTCTGAAGCTTTCTTT. It translates to CASSLIQAGSEAFF.

In the case of this clone: One end of the junction is discordant with germline, which a read error may explain. The chain has TRBV28 and TRBJ2-6, with 7 bases fitting TRBD1. The CDR3 runs 17 residues. CDR1 is MDHEN, CDR2 SYDVKM, per germline. In nucleotides, the CDR3 is TGTGCCAGTAGTTTCTCCTCGACAGGGACTGGGGCCAACGTCCTGACTTTC. Its translation is CASSFSSTGTGANVLTF.

The chain is built from TRBV19 and TRBJ1-4; D is possibly TRBD1 (6 bases). The CDR3 is 16 residues long. Germline V gene sequence: CDR1 LNHDA, CDR2 SQIVND (reference sequence). V gave up 4 bases and J gave up 0 bases, with 12 bases separating them. The CDR3 loop is CASSKKDRSTNEKLFF. Here the CDR3 DNA reads TGTGCCAGTAGTAAAAAGGACAGATCAACTAATGAAAAACTGTTTTTT.

V gene TRBV19 combines with J gene TRBJ1-2; 11 bases are a match to TRBD1. V was clipped by 7 bases and J by 7 bases; unmatched bases: 8. The germline gives CDR1 LNHDA, CDR2 SQIVND (reference sequence). CDR3 length: 14 amino acids. The CDR3 nucleotides are TGTGCCAGTACTCCCGCGGACAGGGGGCTTGGCTACACCTTC. The encoded protein is CASTPADRGLGYTF.

The rearrangement uses TRBV28 and TRBJ1-1; D not certain. The CDR3 contains 14 residues. Germline lookup yields CDR1 MDHEN and CDR2 SYDVKM. The ends were cut back, 3 bases at V and 2 bases at J, with 10 bases in the middle. The DNA for the CDR3 is TGTGCCAGCAGTTTCCCCGGGGTCAACACTGAAGCTTTCTTT. This translates into CASSFPGVNTEAFF.

This sequence joins TRBV19 and TRBJ1-3; a weak D match, TRBD1 (5 bases). Germline CDR1 and CDR2: LNHDA and SQIVND (reference sequence). Trimming shortened V by 7 bases and J by 1 base, and 17 bases separated the two germline ends. This CDR3 spans 16 amino acids. CDR3 nucleotide sequence: TGTGCCAGTATCCCTCATTCAGGGCGGTCTGGAAACACCATATATTTT. It specifies CASIPHSGRSGNTIYF. Using reference TRBV19 and TRBJ1-3 for the parts outside the CDR3, the full variable domain is DGGITQSPKYLFRKEGQNVTLSCEQNLNHDAMYWYRQDPGQGLRLIYYSQIVNDFQKGDIAEGYSVSREKKESFPLTVTSAQKNPTAFYLCASIPHSGRSGNTIYFGEGSWLTVV.

A few counts support this clone. J is TRBJ1-5 and V is TRBV14; D gene uncertain. V was trimmed by 2 bases and J by 10 bases, leaving 6 bases between them. CDR3 size: 11 residues. CDR1 is SGHDN and CDR2 is FVKESK in the germline V gene. The CDR3 nucleotides are TGTGCCAGCAGCCAACCTCCCCCCCAGCATTTT. It encodes CASSQPPPQHF.

In nucleotides, the CDR3 is TGCGCCAGCAGCTTGGCCTCTAGCGGGAGGTCCTACAATGAGCAGTTCTTC. It yields the protein CASSLASSGRSYNEQFF. This chain connects TRBV5-1 to TRBJ2-1; TRBD2 matches 11 bases. There are 17 residues in the CDR3. J lost 1 base, V lost 0 bases, and 3 bases had no gene match. Germline V gives CDR1 SGHRS, CDR2 YFSETQ.